This T cell receptor (beta chain) was identified in a study of blood T cell repertoires in COVID-19. Looking at the study overall: Whether acute or convalescent, the COVID-19 samples came from the United States, Italy and Spain. T cells, B-cell-depleted T cells, or PBMCs supplied cDNA or gDNA.

V lost 2 bases to trimming and J lost 6 bases; unmatched junction nucleotides: 3. Germline CDR1 is KGHSH and CDR2 is LQKENI. The CDR3 has 13 residues. In the original analysis: Researchers report that nucleated cell counts were estimated from reference gene primer amplification. The data were produced by immunoSEQ multiplex PCR, yet TCRdb's version contains in-frame clones alone and is incomplete. V, J and clone size are those of that table, while D and trimming were read from the DNA. This table holds approximately 90,000 clones, less than 85% found once. This receptor was identified in a woman of 80 years or more with acute or convalescent COVID-19. The J gene is TRBJ1-2, the V gene TRBV18, with TRBD1 matching 7 bases. Sequences were obtained from peripheral blood. The CDR3 bases are TGTGCCAGCTCACCAGCCAGGGGGGATGGCTACACCTTC. Protein product: CASSPARGDGYTF.